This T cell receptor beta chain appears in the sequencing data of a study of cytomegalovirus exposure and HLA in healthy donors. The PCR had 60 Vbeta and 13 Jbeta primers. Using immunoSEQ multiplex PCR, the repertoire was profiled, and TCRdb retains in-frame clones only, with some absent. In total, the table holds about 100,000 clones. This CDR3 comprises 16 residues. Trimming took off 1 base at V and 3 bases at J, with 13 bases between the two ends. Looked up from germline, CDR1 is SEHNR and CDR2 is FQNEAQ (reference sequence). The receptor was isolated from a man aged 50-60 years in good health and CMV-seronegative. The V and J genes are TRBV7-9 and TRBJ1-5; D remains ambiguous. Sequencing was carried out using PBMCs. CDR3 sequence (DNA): TGTGCCAGCAGCTTAGGGGAGCCCGAATTCAATCAGCCCCAGCATTTT. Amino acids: CASSLGEPEFNQPQHF.